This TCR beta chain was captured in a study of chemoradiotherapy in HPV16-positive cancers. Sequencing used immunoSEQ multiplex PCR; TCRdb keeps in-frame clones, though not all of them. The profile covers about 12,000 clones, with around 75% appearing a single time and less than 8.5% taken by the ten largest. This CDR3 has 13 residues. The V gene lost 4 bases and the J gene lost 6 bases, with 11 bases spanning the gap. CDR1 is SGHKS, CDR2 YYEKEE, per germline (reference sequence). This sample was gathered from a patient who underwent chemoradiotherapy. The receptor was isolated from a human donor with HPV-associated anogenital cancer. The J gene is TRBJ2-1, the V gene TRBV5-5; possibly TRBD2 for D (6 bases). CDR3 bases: TGTGCCAGCAGCCGACTAGACTTCAATGAGCAGTTCTTC. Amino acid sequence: CASSRLDFNEQFF.